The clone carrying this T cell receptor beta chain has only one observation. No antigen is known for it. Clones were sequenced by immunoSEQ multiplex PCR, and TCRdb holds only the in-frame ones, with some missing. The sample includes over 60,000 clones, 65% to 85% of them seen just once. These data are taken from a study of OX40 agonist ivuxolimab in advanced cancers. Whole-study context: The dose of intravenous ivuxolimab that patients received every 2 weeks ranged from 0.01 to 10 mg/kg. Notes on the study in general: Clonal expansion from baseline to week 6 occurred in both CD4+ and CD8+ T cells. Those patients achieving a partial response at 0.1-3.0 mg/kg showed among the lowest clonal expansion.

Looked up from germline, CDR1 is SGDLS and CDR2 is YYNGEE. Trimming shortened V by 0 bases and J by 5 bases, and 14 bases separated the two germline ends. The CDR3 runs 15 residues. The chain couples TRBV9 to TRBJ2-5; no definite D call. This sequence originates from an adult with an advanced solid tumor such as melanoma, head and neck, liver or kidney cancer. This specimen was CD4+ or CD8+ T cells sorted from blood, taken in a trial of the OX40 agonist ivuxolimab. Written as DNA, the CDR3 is TGTGCCAGCAGCGTAGCATTGGGAATTGGGGAGACCCAGTACTTC. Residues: CASSVALGIGETQYF.